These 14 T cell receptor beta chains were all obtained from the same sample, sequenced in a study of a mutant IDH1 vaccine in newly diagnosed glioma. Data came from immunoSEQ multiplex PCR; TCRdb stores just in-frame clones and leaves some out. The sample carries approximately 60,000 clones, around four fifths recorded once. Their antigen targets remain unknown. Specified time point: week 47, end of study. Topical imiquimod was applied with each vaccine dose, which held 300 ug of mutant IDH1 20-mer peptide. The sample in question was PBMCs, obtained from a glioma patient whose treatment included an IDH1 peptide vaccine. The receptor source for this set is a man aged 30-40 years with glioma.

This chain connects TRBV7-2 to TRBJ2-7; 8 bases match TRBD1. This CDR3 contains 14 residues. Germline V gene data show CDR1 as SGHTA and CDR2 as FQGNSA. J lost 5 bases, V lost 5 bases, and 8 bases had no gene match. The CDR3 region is CASSRRTGRHEQYF. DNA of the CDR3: TGTGCCAGCAGCCGTCGGACAGGGCGACACGAGCAGTACTTC.

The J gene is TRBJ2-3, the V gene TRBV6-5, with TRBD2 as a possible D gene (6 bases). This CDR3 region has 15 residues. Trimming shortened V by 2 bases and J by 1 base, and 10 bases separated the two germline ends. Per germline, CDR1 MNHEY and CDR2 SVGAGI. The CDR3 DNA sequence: TGTGCCAGCAGTTACAAGTGGGAGGGCACAGATACGCAGTATTTT. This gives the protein CASSYKWEGTDTQYF.

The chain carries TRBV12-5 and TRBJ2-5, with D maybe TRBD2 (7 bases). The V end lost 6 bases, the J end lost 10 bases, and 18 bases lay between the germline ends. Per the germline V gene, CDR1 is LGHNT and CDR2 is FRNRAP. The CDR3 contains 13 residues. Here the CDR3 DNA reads TGTGCTAGTGGCACCGGGGGGCATTTAAGCCAGTACTTC. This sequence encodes CASGTGGHLSQYF. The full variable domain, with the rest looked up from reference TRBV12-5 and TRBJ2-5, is DARVTQTPRHKVTEMGQEVTMRCQPILGHNTVFWYRQTMMQGLELLAYFRNRAPLDDSGMPKDRFSAEMPDATLATLKIQPSEPRDSAVYFCASGTGGHLSQYFGPGTRLLVL.

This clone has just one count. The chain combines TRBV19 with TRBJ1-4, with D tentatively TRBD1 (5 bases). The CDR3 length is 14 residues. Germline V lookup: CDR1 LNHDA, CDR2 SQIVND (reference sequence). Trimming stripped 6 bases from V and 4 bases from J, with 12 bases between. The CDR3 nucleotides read TGTGCCAGTAGGTACCGGGACCTTAATGAAAAACTGTTTTTT. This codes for CASRYRDLNEKLFF.

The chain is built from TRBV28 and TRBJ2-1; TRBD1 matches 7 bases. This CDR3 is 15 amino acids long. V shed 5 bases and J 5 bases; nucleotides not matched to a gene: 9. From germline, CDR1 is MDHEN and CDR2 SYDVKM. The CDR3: CASSASGTVDNEQFF. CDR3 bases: TGTGCCAGCAGTGCCTCCGGGACAGTTGACAATGAGCAGTTCTTC.

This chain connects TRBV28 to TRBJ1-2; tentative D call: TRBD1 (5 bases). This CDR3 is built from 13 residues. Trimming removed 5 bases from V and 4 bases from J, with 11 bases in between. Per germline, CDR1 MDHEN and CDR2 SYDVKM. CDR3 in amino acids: CASSPRDRYGYTF. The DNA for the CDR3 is TGTGCCAGCAGTCCGCGGGACCGCTATGGCTACACCTTC.

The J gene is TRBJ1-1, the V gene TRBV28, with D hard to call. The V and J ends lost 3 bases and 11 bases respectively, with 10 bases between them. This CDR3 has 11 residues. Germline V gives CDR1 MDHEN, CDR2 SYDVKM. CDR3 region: CASSLSRVAFF. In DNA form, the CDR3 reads TGTGCCAGCAGTTTGTCGAGGGTTGCTTTCTTT. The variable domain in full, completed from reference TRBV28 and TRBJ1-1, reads DVKVTQSSRYLVKRTGEKVFLECVQDMDHENMFWYRQDPGLGLRLIYFSYDVKMKEKGDIPEGYSVSREKKERFSLILESASTNQTSMYLCASSLSRVAFFGQGTRLTVV.

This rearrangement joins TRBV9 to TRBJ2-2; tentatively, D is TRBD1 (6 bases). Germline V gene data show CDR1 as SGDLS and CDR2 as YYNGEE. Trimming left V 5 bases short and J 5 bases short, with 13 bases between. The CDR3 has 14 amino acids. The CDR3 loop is CASRGDTRTGELFF. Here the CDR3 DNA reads TGTGCCAGCAGAGGGGACACCCGTACCGGGGAGCTGTTTTTT.

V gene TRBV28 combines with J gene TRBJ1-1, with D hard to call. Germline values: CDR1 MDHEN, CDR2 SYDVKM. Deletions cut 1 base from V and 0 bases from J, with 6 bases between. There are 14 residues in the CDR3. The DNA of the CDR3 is TGTGCCAGCAGTTTATCCCGCATGAACACTGAAGCTTTCTTT. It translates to CASSLSRMNTEAFF.

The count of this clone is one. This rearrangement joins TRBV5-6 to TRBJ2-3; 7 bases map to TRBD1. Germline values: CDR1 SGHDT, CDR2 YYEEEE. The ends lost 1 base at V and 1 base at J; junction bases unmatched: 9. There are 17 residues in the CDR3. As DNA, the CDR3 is TGTGCCAGCAGCTTGTACAGTTTTCAGGGGGGCACAGATACGCAGTATTTT. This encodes CASSLYSFQGGTDTQYF.

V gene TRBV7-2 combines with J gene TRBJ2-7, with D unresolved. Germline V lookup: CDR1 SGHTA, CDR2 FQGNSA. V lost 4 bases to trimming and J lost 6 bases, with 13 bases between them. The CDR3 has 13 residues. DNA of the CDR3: TGTGCCAGCAGCTCCTTCCAGCGAGGCGAGCAGTACTTC. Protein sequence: CASSSFQRGEQYF. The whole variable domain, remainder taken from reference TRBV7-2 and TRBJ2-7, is GAGVSQSPSNKVTEKGKDVELRCDPISGHTALYWYRQSLGQGLEFLIYFQGNSAPDKSGLPSDRFSAERTGGSVSTLTIQRTQQEDSAVYLCASSSFQRGEQYFGPGTRLTVT.

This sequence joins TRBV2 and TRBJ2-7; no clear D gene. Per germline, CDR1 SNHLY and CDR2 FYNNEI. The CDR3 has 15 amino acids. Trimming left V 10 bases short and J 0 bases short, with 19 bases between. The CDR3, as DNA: TGTGCCAAGCAGTCTAGTCTCAGAAGCTCCTACGAGCAGTACTTC. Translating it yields CAKQSSLRSSYEQYF.

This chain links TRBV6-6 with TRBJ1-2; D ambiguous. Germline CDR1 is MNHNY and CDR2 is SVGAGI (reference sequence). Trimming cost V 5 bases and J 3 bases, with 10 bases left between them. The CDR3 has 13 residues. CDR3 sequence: CASSPSEDYGYTF. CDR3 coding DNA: TGTGCCAGCAGTCCCAGTGAAGACTATGGCTACACCTTC.

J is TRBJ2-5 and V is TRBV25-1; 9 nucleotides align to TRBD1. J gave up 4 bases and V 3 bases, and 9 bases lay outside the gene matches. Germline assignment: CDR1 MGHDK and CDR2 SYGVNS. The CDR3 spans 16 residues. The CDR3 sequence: CASSDRDREVGETQYF. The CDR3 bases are TGTGCCAGCAGTGACAGGGACAGGGAAGTTGGAGAGACCCAGTACTTC.